The TCR beta chain under discussion was sequenced for a study of tumor-infiltrating lymphocytes in localized non-small cell lung cancer. The wider study: Patients included smokers and never-smokers with various histologies, some sampled after neoadjuvant chemotherapy. Each patient gave resected tumor and non-adjacent uninvolved lung tissue. Whole-study findings and limits: TCRbeta sequencing showed higher T cell infiltration in tumors than uninvolved lung. Recurrence-free survival showed no association with tumor T-cell fraction.

TCRdb keeps only in-frame clones here, not all; method: immunoSEQ multiplex PCR. The sample contains fewer than 20,000 clones, approximately 68% of which appear only once. Germline-derived CDR1 and CDR2 are ENHRY and SYGVKD. V was cut by 3 bases and J by 5 bases, with 14 bases left in between. The CDR3 covers 15 residues. To note about this clone: Its antigen is still unknown.

The chain combines TRBV10-3 with TRBJ1-5, with unresolved D. The receptor was isolated from a human donor with non-small cell lung cancer. The sample comprised lung tumor tissue. Here the CDR3 reads CAISEIGKADQPQHF. For the CDR3, the DNA is TGTGCCATCAGTGAAATCGGAAAGGCCGATCAGCCCCAGCATTTT.